Sequencing of this T cell receptor beta chain was carried out in a study of shared clonotypes between healthy human individuals. Across the whole study: CD4 naive and CD4 memory each took three plates per donor, while CD8 naive took two and CD8 memory one.

Germline V gene lookup returns CDR1 SGDLS and CDR2 YYNGEE. The CDR3 length is 15 residues. With 4 bases clipped from V and 8 bases from J, the junction kept 10 bases outside the gene matches. DNA at 150 to 250 ng, 25,000 to 35,000 T cell genomes, went into sorted-subset replicate PCRs. Sequencing was performed with immunoSEQ multiplex PCR; in TCRdb, only in-frame clones are kept and a portion is missing. The sample comprises millions of clones, approximately 94% of which are singletons, and more than 1.5% rests with the top ten. Concerning this clone itself: Antigen unknown.

Naive CD8 cells, CD45RO-negative and positively selected for CCR7, excluded terminally differentiated effector memory CD45RA+ cells. Whole-study results and caveats: Some naive CD4 clonotypes, roughly 5%, turned up in common across several donors.

The sample comprised naive CD8+ T cells from PBMCs. This chain connects TRBV9 to TRBJ2-1, with TRBD2 identical over 9 bases. This TCR derives from a man between 18 and 35 years old in good health. Some clones in this sample may be carry-over from other donors' samples. CDR3 DNA: TGTGCCAGCAGCAGAAGAGCGGGAGGAGTCGATGAGCAGTTCTTC. Residues: CASSRRAGGVDEQFF.